This T cell receptor (beta chain) was retrieved from a study of beta chain features in type 1 diabetes. Expressed TCRB transcripts got sequenced, as all isolated RNA was reverse transcribed. Naive, central memory and regulatory T cell samples averaged around 3.9 million immunoSEQ reads each. The table came from immunoSEQ multiplex PCR; TCRdb's copy has only in-frame clones and leaves some out. Altogether hundreds of thousands of clones are present, 17% being singletons, with the ten largest covering 0.023%. Germline V gene data show CDR1 as MDHEN and CDR2 as SYDVKM. Unmatched junction bases numbered 11, after V lost 4 bases and J lost 7 bases. This CDR3 is 15 amino acids long. Study-wide results and caveats: In all four CD4+ subsets, TCRB CDR3 length was significantly, moderately reduced in type 1 diabetes. For patients, the naive, central memory and Treg TCRB repertoires appeared more alike than for healthy donors.

This clone was found a few times. Its specificity is not known. The rearrangement joins TRBV28 to TRBJ2-7, with 9 bases identical to TRBD2. The sequence was obtained from a woman in her late teens or twenties in good health. Sequenced input: naive CD4+ T cells from blood. The CDR3 spells CASSSSAGGGLEQYF. The CDR3 DNA is TGTGCCAGCAGTTCCTCCGCGGGAGGGGGGCTGGAGCAGTACTTC.